This TCR beta chain stems from a study of neurological immune-mediated disorders. Trimming shortened V by 0 bases and J by 2 bases, and 7 bases separated the two germline ends. The CDR3 loop spans 14 amino acids. Germline CDR1 and CDR2: MNHEY and SVGAGI. TCRdb passed the 5' RACE reads through MiXCR, listing each CDR3 protein once. Seen here are about 84,000 distinct CDR3 sequences, about 4% observed once, and the top ten hold approximately 5.8%. This clonotype was seen ten or more times. Time point reported: longitudinal time-point 3. The genes are TRBV6-5 and TRBJ1-1; D might be TRBD1 (6 bases). The TCR originated in a woman in her sixties or seventies with multiple sclerosis. What was sequenced was PBMCs. The CDR3 coding sequence is TGTGCCAGCAGTTACTCGGGGGGCAACACTGAAGCTTTCTTT. It encodes CASSYSGGNTEAFF.